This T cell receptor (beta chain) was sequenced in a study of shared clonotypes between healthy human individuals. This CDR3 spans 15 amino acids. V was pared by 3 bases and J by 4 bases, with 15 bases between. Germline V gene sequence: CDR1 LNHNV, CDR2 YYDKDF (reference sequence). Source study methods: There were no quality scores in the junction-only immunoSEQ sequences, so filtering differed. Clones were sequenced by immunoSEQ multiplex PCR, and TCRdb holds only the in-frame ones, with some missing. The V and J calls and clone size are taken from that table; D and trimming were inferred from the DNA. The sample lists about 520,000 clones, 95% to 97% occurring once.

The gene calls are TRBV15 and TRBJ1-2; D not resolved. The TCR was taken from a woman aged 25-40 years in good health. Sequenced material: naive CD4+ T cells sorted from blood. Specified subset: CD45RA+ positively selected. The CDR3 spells CATSRATQPVYGYTF. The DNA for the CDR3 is TGTGCCACCAGCAGGGCAACACAACCAGTCTATGGCTACACCTTC. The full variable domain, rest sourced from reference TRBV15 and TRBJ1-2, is DAMVIQNPRYQVTQFGKPVTLSCSQTLNHNVMYWYQQKSSQAPKLLFHYYDKDFNNEADTPDNFQSRRPNTSFCFLDIRSPGLGDTAMYLCATSRATQPVYGYTFGSGTRLTVV.